Listed below are T cell receptor beta chains from one sample, sequenced in a study of early T cells in non-severe SARS-CoV-2 infection. From the 5' RACE reads, TCRdb called clonotypes with MiXCR, one entry per CDR3 protein. The sample yields about 36,000 distinct CDR3 sequences, 3.9% seen once. The sequencing input was whole blood. These TCRs come from an adult who was a healthcare worker with PCR-confirmed SARS-CoV-2 infection or an uninfected control (not recorded which). Each CDR3 is given with its conserved first and last residue. Fields, in order: clone size, V gene, J gene, D gene, CDR3 DNA, CDR3 protein. A D gene is named only where the DNA matches it firmly. Some rows have no size entry. The others give once, few or many, or a class for an expanded clone.

many	TRBV7-3	TRBJ2-2	-	TGTGCCAGCAGCTCCCGGGCTAACACCGGGGAGCTGTTTTTT	CASSSRANTGELFF
many	TRBV20-1	TRBJ2-4	-	TGCAGTGCCCCGGACGGAGACAAAAACATTCAGTACTTC	CSAPDGDKNIQYF
-	TRBV29-1	TRBJ1-1	TRBD1	TGCAGCGGCGGACAGGGGGCTGTTCGAGCTGAAGCTTTCTTT	CSGGQGAVRAEAFF
few	TRBV20-1	TRBJ2-2	-	TGCAGTGCTAGAGTTTTGGGCAGGGCCAACACCGGGGAGCTGTTTTTT	CSARVLGRANTGELFF
-	TRBV10-3	TRBJ1-1	-	TGTGCCATCAGTGAGTCTAAGGGGCGGGGGACTGAAGCTTTCTTT	CAISESKGRGTEAFF
-	TRBV29-1	TRBJ2-3	-	TGCAGCGTAGAGGAAAATACGCAGTATTTT	CSVEENTQYF
many	TRBV20-1	TRBJ2-3	-	TGCAGTGCTAGTCTACCTTCTAGCACAGATACGCAGTATTTT	CSASLPSSTDTQYF
many	TRBV10-2	TRBJ1-4	TRBD1	TGCGCCAGCAGCAGGGGGGGAGCAACTAATGAAAAACTGTTTTTT	CASSRGGATNEKLFF
many	TRBV5-4	TRBJ1-5	-	TGTGCCAGCAGCCCGGGGCCTTCCGGGCCCCAGCATTTT	CASSPGPSGPQHF
many	TRBV19	TRBJ2-2	TRBD2	TGTGCCAGTAGTAGGGGACTAGCGGCCACCGGGGAGCTGTTTTTT	CASSRGLAATGELFF
-	TRBV14	TRBJ1-6	-	TGTGCCAGCAGCCAAGTTCGCGGGGGCGGTAATTCACCCCTCCACTTT	CASSQVRGGGNSPLHF
many	TRBV7-9	TRBJ2-1	TRBD2	TGTGCCAGCAGCTTAGGGACTAGCGGGAGGGCCGGCTACAATGAGCAGTTCTTC	CASSLGTSGRAGYNEQFF
many	TRBV28	TRBJ2-7	TRBD1	TGTGCCAGCAGTTCGACCGGGACAGGGATCCACGAGCAGTACTTC	CASSSTGTGIHEQYF
-	TRBV5-4	TRBJ1-6	TRBD1	TGTGCCAGCAGCTTGGCCCCGGGACAGGGTTCACCCCTCCACTTT	CASSLAPGQGSPLHF
many	TRBV5-1	TRBJ1-1	-	TGCGCCAGCAGCTTGGAAATCCAGAGGCCGTCAGGTGAAGCTTTCTTT	CASSLEIQRPSGEAFF
few	TRBV20-1	TRBJ2-1	-	TGCAGTGCTAGAGATGGGGGGGGCGTATCCTACAATGAGCAGTTCTTC	CSARDGGGVSYNEQFF
-	TRBV7-3	TRBJ2-5	TRBD1	TGTGCCAGCAGCAGACAGGGGAATTGGGAGACCCAGTACTTC	CASSRQGNWETQYF
many	TRBV4-1	TRBJ1-1	-	TGCGCCAGCAGCCAAGACAGGGTTGGGGCTTTCTTT	CASSQDRVGAFF
many	TRBV24-1	TRBJ2-1	TRBD1	TGTGCCACCAGTGATTTGTCCAGGGGGCTTTCCTACAATGAGCAGTTCTTC	CATSDLSRGLSYNEQFF
many	TRBV11-1	TRBJ2-1	TRBD1	TGTGCCAGCAGCTTAGAAGGACAGGGCTACAATGAGCAGTTCTTC	CASSLEGQGYNEQFF
many	TRBV12-3/TRBV12-4	TRBJ2-7	-	TGTGCCAGCAGTTTAGATGTGGGAGAGTCCTACGAGCAGTACTTC	CASSLDVGESYEQYF
-	TRBV9	TRBJ2-1	-	TGTGCCAGCAGCGTAGCGGGAAATACCTACAATGAGCAGTTCTTC	CASSVAGNTYNEQFF
many	TRBV18	TRBJ1-2	TRBD1	TGTGCCAGCTCACCATTAAAGACAGGGGGCGTATATGGCTACACCTTC	CASSPLKTGGVYGYTF
many	TRBV6-2/TRBV6-3	TRBJ2-7	TRBD2	TGTGCCAGCCGTGCGGGGGTTAACTACGAGCAGTACTTC	CASRAGVNYEQYF
many	TRBV6-1	TRBJ2-1	-	TGTGCCAGCAGCCATCAGGGCAATGAGCAGTTCTTC	CASSHQGNEQFF
many	TRBV7-9	TRBJ2-7	TRBD2	TGTGCCAGCAGCTTAGTGACTAGCGGCTACGAGCAGTACTTC	CASSLVTSGYEQYF
many	TRBV7-2	TRBJ1-2	TRBD1	TGTGCCAGCAGCCCGGTGACAGGGGAGTATGGCTACACCTTC	CASSPVTGEYGYTF
many	TRBV20-1	TRBJ2-3	-	TGCAGTGCCACTACTTCTTCTGGTACGCAGTATTTT	CSATTSSGTQYF
few	TRBV12-3/TRBV12-4	TRBJ1-2	-	TGTGCCAGCAGTTTGACGGGAACAGATGGCTACACCTTC	CASSLTGTDGYTF
many	TRBV3-1	TRBJ2-2	TRBD1	TGTGCCAGCAGCCTAGAAGGACAGGACACCGGGGAGCTGTTTTTT	CASSLEGQDTGELFF
few	TRBV4-3	TRBJ2-7	TRBD2	TGCGCCAGCAGCCCCGCACGGGGGGAGGGCTACGAGCAGTACTTC	CASSPARGEGYEQYF
many	TRBV7-6	TRBJ2-2	TRBD2	TGTGCCAGCAGCCCGAGACTAGCGGGAGGGGGCACCGGGGAGCTGTTTTTT	CASSPRLAGGGTGELFF
many	TRBV6-6	TRBJ2-5	TRBD2	TGTGCCAGCAGTAAAGCGGGAGGGGGACAAGAGACCCAGTACTTC	CASSKAGGGQETQYF
-	TRBV29-1	TRBJ2-3	-	TGCAGCGTTGGGGCAGGTAGCGGCACAGATACGCAGTATTTT	CSVGAGSGTDTQYF
many	TRBV7-2	TRBJ2-1	-	TGTGCCAGCAGCTTAGCATTCCAGAGCTCCTACAATGAGCAGTTCTTC	CASSLAFQSSYNEQFF
many	TRBV6-2/TRBV6-3	TRBJ2-1	-	TGTGCCAGCAGCGAACCCCTATACAATGAGCAGTTCTTC	CASSEPLYNEQFF
many	TRBV18	TRBJ1-1	-	TGTGCCAGCTCACCCCGGACGGGAGGAATGAACACTGAAGCTTTCTTT	CASSPRTGGMNTEAFF
many	TRBV14	TRBJ2-3	-	TGTGCCAGCAGCCAAGGACAGGCGACAGATACGCAGTATTTT	CASSQGQATDTQYF
many	TRBV29-1	TRBJ2-7	-	TGCAGCGTTGAGGACAGCGTGTTTGGCGCCAACTCCTACGAGCAGTACTTC	CSVEDSVFGANSYEQYF
many	TRBV11-3	TRBJ2-3	-	TGTGCCAGCAGCTATGGGACATTCACAGATACGCAGTATTTT	CASSYGTFTDTQYF
-	TRBV7-2	TRBJ1-1	-	TGTGCCAGCAGCAGCAGGGGACGGAGTGAAGCTTTCTTT	CASSSRGRSEAFF
many	TRBV7-9	TRBJ2-5	-	TGTGCCAGCAGCCCGGGATTTGATCGAGAGACCCAGTACTTC	CASSPGFDRETQYF
-	TRBV4-1	TRBJ1-4	-	TGCGCCAGCAGCCAAGATTCCGCGGGACCTTATGAAAAACTGTTTTTT	CASSQDSAGPYEKLFF
-	TRBV4-1	TRBJ2-6	-	TGCGCCAGCAGCCAAGATTATCTGAGCCCCGGGGCCAACGTCCTGACTTTC	CASSQDYLSPGANVLTF
-	TRBV6-5	TRBJ2-7	TRBD2	TGTGCCAGCAGTGATAGCGGGAGGGCCGCCTACGAGCAGTACTTC	CASSDSGRAAYEQYF
many	TRBV29-1	TRBJ1-2	TRBD1	TGCAGCGTTCCCGAGCAGACAGGGCTGATCCAACATGGCTACACCTTC	CSVPEQTGLIQHGYTF
many	TRBV29-1	TRBJ2-7	TRBD2	TGCAGCGTGGTTGACTGGACTAGCGGGAAAATCTACGAGCAGTACTTC	CSVVDWTSGKIYEQYF
many	TRBV7-9	TRBJ1-6	-	TGTGCCAGCAGCTTAGTACAGGGTGGTTCACCCCTCCACTTT	CASSLVQGGSPLHF
many	TRBV11-2	TRBJ1-1	TRBD1	TGTGCCAGCAGCTTTACAGGGGGAGTGGGAGCTTTCTTT	CASSFTGGVGAFF
many	TRBV7-2	TRBJ1-2	-	TGTGCCAGCAGCTTAGCGGGGATAGGCTCCTATGGCTACACCTTC	CASSLAGIGSYGYTF